The clone carrying this T cell receptor (beta chain) was found a few times. Its target is unknown. This sample stems from a study of blood T cells in healthy people across ages. Whole-study findings and limits: Expanded clonotype changes were possibly confounded by unknown donor CMV status. Among long-lived donors, naive CD4+ cells were more numerous and diversity higher than in aged donors.

PCR was performed a second time for roughly 7 to 11 cycles using a sample-barcoded 5' primer and a J-beta primer mix. Each CDR3 protein gets one entry after TCRdb re-called the 5' RACE reads with MiXCR. The repertoire consists of about a million distinct CDR3 sequences, with around two fifths occurring once and the leading ten covering around 14%. V lost 2 bases to trimming and J lost 12 bases, with 20 bases between them. The CDR3 covers 14 residues. CDR1 and CDR2 (germline): MNHNY, SVGAGI (reference sequence). Total RNA extracted from each sample amounted to at least 6 micrograms. The sequence was collected from a man between 18 and 29 years old in good health. This chain connects TRBV6-6 to TRBJ2-7, with D perhaps being TRBD1 or TRBD2 (5 bases each). Material for sequencing was blood. The DNA of the CDR3 is TGTGCCAGCAGTTACCCCAATCGGGACGGGCTTGGGTACTTC. This encodes CASSYPNRDGLGYF.